Listed here are 7 T cell receptor beta chains from one sample, sequenced in a study of identical twins. Using its own MiXCR run on the 5' RACE reads, TCRdb lists one record per CDR3 protein. Here the sample spans 250,000 or so distinct CDR3 sequences, approximately 12% being singletons. These records were also assigned to another study, of yellow fever vaccine responses in identical twins.

The sample taken for sequencing was memory (CD45RO+) T cells sorted from blood. The source is a woman aged 18 to 35 in good health.

This clonotype came up many times. The V and J genes are TRBV29-1 and TRBJ2-3; D remains unclear. V was trimmed by 4 bases and J by 1 base, leaving 3 bases between them. The CDR3 covers 11 residues. CDR1 is SQVTM and CDR2 is ANQGSEA in the germline V gene. The CDR3 region has the DNA TGCAGCGTTGGCGGCACAGATACGCAGTATTTT. This encodes CSVGGTDTQYF.

This clonotype was seen only a few times. The chain couples TRBV20-1 to TRBJ2-1; the D gene is possibly TRBD2 (5 bases). Germline V gives CDR1 DFQATT, CDR2 SNEGSKA (reference sequence). V dropped 4 bases and J dropped 0 bases, with 22 bases sitting between them. The CDR3 extends over 18 amino acids. CDR3 in amino acids: CSAKTDPRGSLSYNEQFF. CDR3 DNA sequence: TGCAGTGCTAAGACTGATCCCCGGGGTAGCCTCTCCTACAATGAGCAGTTCTTC.

In its sample, this clonotype was seen a few times. The genes are TRBV19 and TRBJ2-1; D might be TRBD2 (6 bases). The germline V and J ends were trimmed by 6 bases and 4 bases, with 16 bases remaining between them. The CDR3 has 15 amino acids. Germline-derived CDR1 and CDR2 are LNHDA and SQIVND (reference sequence). CDR3 coding DNA: TGTGCCAGTAGAGGGGAGCGGGTGCTTTACAATGAGCAGTTCTTC. This codes for CASRGERVLYNEQFF.

The rearrangement uses TRBV28 and TRBJ1-2; 8 bases are shared with TRBD1. Germline trimming cut 6 bases from V and 8 bases from J; bases unmatched to any gene: 11. The CDR3 totals 14 residues. Germline V CDR1 and CDR2: MDHEN, SYDVKM. The CDR3 nucleotides read TGTGCCAGCAGCCGGGGACAGGATGGGCAAGGCTACACCTTC. Protein sequence: CASSRGQDGQGYTF.

The J gene is TRBJ2-1, the V gene TRBV30; maybe TRBD1 (6 bases). The CDR3 runs to 14 residues. Germline V gene lookup returns CDR1 GTSNPN and CDR2 SVGIG (reference sequence). Trimming left V 1 base short and J 6 bases short, with 13 bases between. CDR3 DNA: TGTGCCTGGAGTGCCGGACGGACAGTCAATGAGCAGTTCTTC. It encodes CAWSAGRTVNEQFF.

This clonotype was seen a few times. The genes are TRBV28 and TRBJ2-1; the D gene could be TRBD1 or TRBD2 (6 bases each). The V end lost 5 bases, the J end lost 3 bases, and 14 bases lay between the germline ends. This CDR3 spans 15 amino acids. Germline assignment: CDR1 MDHEN and CDR2 SYDVKM. In DNA, the CDR3 is TGTGCCAGCAGTGGAGGGACAAGACTCTACAATGAGCAGTTCTTC. Translated, it gives CASSGGTRLYNEQFF.

This clonotype was counted only a few times. The chain recombines TRBV20-1 with TRBJ2-1, with D perhaps matching TRBD1 (6 bases). Trimming left V 6 bases short and J 3 bases short, with 12 bases between. CDR3 length equals 13 residues. CDR1 is DFQATT and CDR2 is SNEGSKA in the germline V gene (reference sequence). The CDR3 nucleotides are TGCAGTGCCACCAAGGACAGCTACAATGAGCAGTTCTTC. Its protein product is CSATKDSYNEQFF.